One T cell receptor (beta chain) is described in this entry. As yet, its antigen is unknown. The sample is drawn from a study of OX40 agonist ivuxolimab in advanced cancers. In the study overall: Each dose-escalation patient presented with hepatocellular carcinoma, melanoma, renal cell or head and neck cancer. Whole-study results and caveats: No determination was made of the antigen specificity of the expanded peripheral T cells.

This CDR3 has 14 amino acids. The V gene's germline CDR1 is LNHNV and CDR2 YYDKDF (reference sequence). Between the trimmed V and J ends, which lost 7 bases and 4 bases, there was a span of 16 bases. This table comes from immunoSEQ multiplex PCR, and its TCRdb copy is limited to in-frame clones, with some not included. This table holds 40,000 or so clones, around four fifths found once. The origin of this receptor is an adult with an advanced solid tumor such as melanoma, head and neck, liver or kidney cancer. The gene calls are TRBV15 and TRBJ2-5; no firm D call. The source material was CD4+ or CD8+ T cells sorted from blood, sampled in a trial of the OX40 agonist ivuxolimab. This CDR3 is CATKDRHLSETQYF. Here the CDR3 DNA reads TGTGCCACCAAGGACCGCCACCTTTCAGAGACCCAGTACTTC. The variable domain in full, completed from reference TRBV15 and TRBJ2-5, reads DAMVIQNPRYQVTQFGKPVTLSCSQTLNHNVMYWYQQKSSQAPKLLFHYYDKDFNNEADTPDNFQSRRPNTSFCFLDIRSPGLGDTAMYLCATKDRHLSETQYFGPGTRLLVL.